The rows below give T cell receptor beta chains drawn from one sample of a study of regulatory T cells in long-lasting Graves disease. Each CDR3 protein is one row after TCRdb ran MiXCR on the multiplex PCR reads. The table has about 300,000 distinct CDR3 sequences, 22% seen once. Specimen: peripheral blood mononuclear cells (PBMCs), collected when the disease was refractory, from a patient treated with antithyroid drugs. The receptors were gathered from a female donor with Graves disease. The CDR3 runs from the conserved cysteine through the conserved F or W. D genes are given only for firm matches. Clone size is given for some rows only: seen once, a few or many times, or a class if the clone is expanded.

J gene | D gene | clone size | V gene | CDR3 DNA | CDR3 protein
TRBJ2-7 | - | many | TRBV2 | TGTGCCAGCAGTGAGGGGCCCTCCTACGAGCAGTACTTC | CASSEGPSYEQYF
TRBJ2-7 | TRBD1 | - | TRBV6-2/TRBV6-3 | TGTGCCAGCAGTTACTTGGCAGACAGGGGCCTGTACGAGCAGTACTTC | CASSYLADRGLYEQYF
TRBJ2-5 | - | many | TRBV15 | TGTGCCACCAGCAGAGATACAGGGAAACAAGAGACCCAGTACTTC | CATSRDTGKQETQYF
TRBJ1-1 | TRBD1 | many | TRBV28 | TGTGCCAGCAGTCCGGACAGGGTAGTTACTGAAGCTTTCTTT | CASSPDRVVTEAFF
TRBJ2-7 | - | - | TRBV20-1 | TGCAGTGCAAGTACAGTGTCCTTCTCCTACGAGCAGTACTTC | CSASTVSFSYEQYF
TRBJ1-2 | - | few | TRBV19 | TGTGCCAGTAGAGGTCCCTTCTATGGCTACACCTTC | CASRGPFYGYTF
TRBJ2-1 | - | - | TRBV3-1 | TGTGCCAGCAGCCAAGATCCCGACTTAGATGAGCAGTTCTTC | CASSQDPDLDEQFF
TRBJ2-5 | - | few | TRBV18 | TGTGCCAGCTCAACCGACAGGCAAGAGACCCAGTACTTC | CASSTDRQETQYF
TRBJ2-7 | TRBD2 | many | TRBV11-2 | TGTGCCAGCAGCTTAGACCACAGCGGGAGTTACGAGCAGTACTTC | CASSLDHSGSYEQYF
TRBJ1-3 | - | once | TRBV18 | TGTGCCAGCTCACCATATGACTACTCTGGAAACACCATATATTTT | CASSPYDYSGNTIYF
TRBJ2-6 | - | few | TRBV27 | TGTGCCAGCAGCCCGGCGGACCAGAGCTCTGGGGCCAACGTCCTGACTTTC | CASSPADQSSGANVLTF
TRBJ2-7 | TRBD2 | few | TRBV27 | TGTGCCAGCAGTCCCATAAAACTAGCGCGTAGCTCCTACGAGCAGTACTTC | CASSPIKLARSSYEQYF
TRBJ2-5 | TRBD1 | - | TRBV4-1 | TGCGCCAGCAGCCTCGGGGGACAGGCCCTCCAAGAGACCCAGTACTTC | CASSLGGQALQETQYF
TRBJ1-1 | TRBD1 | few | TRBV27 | TGTGCCAGCAGATTCTTGGGACAGGGGGCCGCTGAAGCTTTCTTT | CASRFLGQGAAEAFF
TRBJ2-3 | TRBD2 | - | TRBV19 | TGTGCCAGTAGCTTGACTAGCGGCACAGATACGCAGTATTTT | CASSLTSGTDTQYF
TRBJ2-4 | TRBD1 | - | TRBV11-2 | TGTGCCAGCAGCCGGGGACAGGGGGCGTCGGTTCCCCAGTACTTC | CASSRGQGASVPQYF
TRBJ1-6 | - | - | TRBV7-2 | - | CASSLVGVGSPPHF
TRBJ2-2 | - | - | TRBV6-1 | TGTGCCAGCGGAAGAAACACCGGGGAGCTGTTTTTT | CASGRNTGELFF
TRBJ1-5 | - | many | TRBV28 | TGTGCCAGCAGTTTAGGGGTTGGAAATCAGCCCCAGCATTTT | CASSLGVGNQPQHF
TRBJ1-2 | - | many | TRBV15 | TGTGCCACCAGCGGGAACAGGGTTGGCTACACCTTC | CATSGNRVGYTF
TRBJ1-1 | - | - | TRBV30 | TGTGCCTGTAGTGGTGGTCTGGACACTGAGGCTTTCTTT | CACSGGLDTEAFF
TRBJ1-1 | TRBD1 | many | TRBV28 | TGTGCCAGCAGTTCCCCACAAACAGGGGCCACTGAAGCTTTCTTT | CASSSPQTGATEAFF
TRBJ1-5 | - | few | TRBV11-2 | TGTGCCAGCAGCTTAGATCAGGGACCCCAGCATTTT | CASSLDQGPQHF
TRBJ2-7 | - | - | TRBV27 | TGTGCCAGCAGTCTTATTGGGGGAGTGGCATACGAGCAGTACTTC | CASSLIGGVAYEQYF
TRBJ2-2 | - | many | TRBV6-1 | TGTGCCAGCAGTGGGGCCTTTTTCGAGAACACCGGGGAGCTGTTTTTT | CASSGAFFENTGELFF
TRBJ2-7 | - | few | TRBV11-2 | TGTGCCAGCAGCTTGTCGGGGGCGGTCGGCGAGCAGTACTTC | CASSLSGAVGEQYF
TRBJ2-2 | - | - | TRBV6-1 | TGTGCCAGCAGTTCCGGACTATCCAGGAGCACCGGGGAGCTGTTTTTT | CASSSGLSRSTGELFF
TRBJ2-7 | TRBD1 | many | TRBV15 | TGTGCCACCAGCATCCACAGGGGGCACGAGCAGTACTTC | CATSIHRGHEQYF
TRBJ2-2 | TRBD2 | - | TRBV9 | TGTGCCAGCAGCGCTAGCGGGTACACCGGGGAGCTGTTTTTT | CASSASGYTGELFF
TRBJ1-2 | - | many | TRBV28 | TGTGCCAGCAGTCCCAACAGGGAGGGTGGCTATGGCTACACCTTC | CASSPNREGGYGYTF
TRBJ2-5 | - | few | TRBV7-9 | TGTGCCAGCAGCTTAGCCGGGACGCAAGAGACCCAGTACTTC | CASSLAGTQETQYF
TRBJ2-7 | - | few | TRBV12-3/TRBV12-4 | TGTGCCAGCAGTCCCCCCCCAGCCGGCGACGAGCAGTACTTC | CASSPPPAGDEQYF
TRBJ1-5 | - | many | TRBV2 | TGTGCCAGCAGTCTGGGCCCCTTACAGCCCCAGCATTTT | CASSLGPLQPQHF
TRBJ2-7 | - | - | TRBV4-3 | TGCGCCAGCAGCCAAGAGATGAGGATGGTCTACGAGCAGTACTTC | CASSQEMRMVYEQYF
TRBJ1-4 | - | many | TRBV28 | TGTGCCAGCAGTTTCGAGGGGGAAGCTAATGAAAAACTGTTTTTT | CASSFEGEANEKLFF
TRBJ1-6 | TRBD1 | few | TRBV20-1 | TGCAGTGCTAGTAGGGACAGTGGAACCCTCCACTTT | CSASRDSGTLHF
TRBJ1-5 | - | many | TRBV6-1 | TGTGCCAGCAGCCAATCTGGGGGGAATCAGCCCCAGCATTTT | CASSQSGGNQPQHF
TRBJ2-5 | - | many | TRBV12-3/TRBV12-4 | TGTGCCAGCAGTTTAGCCCCACCCAACTCGGGAGAGACCCAGTACTTC | CASSLAPPNSGETQYF
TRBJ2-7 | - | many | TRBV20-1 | TGCAGTGCTATGACCGGACGCACTATGGTGCAGTACTTC | CSAMTGRTMVQYF
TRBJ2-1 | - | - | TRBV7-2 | TGTGCCAGCAGCTTAGTTTTGAGCTCCTACAATGAGCAGTTCTTC | CASSLVLSSYNEQFF
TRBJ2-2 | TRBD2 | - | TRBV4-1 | TGCGCCAGCAGCCAATCGACTAGCGGGAGTTCCGGGGAGCTGTTTTTT | CASSQSTSGSSGELFF
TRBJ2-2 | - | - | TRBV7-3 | TGTGCCAGCAGCCGACAGCCGAACACCGGGGAGCTGTTTTTT | CASSRQPNTGELFF
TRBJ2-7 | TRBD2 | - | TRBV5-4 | TGTGCCAGCAGCTTTGGAGCGGGAGGTACATACGAGCAGTACTTC | CASSFGAGGTYEQYF
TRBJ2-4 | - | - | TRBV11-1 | TGTGCCAGCAGCCCCCGGACAGGGAGGGACATTCAGTACTTC | CASSPRTGRDIQYF
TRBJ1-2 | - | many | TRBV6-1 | TGTGCCGCCGGTGGGAGGGAAGGGGGCTACACCTTC | CAAGGREGGYTF
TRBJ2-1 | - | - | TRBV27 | TGTGCCAGCAGTTTTCAGGGAGGTGATGAGCAGTTCTTC | CASSFQGGDEQFF
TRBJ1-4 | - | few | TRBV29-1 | TGCAGCGTCGCGCGGGGGGCGCGGGAAAAACTGTTTTTT | CSVARGAREKLFF
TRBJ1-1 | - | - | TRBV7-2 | TGTGCCAGCAGCTTGACTCCGGGGCCAAACACTGAAGCTTTCTTT | CASSLTPGPNTEAFF
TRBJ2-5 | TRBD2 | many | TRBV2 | TGTGCCAGCAGTGACAGACCGGGACTAGATAGGGTTGAGACCCAGTACTTC | CASSDRPGLDRVETQYF
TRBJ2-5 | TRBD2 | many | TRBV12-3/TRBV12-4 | TGTGCCAGCAGTTTATTGCGGGGGATGGAGACCCAGTACTTC | CASSLLRGMETQYF
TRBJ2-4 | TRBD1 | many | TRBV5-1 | TGCGCCAGCAGCTTAGGGACAGGGGTAGCCAAAAACATTCAGTACTTC | CASSLGTGVAKNIQYF
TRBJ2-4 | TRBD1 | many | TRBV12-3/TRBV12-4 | TGTGCCAGCAGTACCACAGGGGTGAACATTCAGTACTTC | CASSTTGVNIQYF
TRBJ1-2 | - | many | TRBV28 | TGTGCCAGCAGCCCGGGGTCTCCCCGCTATGGCTACACCTTC | CASSPGSPRYGYTF
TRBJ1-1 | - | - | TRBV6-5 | TGTGCCAGCAGTTACCCGCCGAGGCCGGACACTGAAGCTTTCTTT | CASSYPPRPDTEAFF
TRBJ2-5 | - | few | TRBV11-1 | TGTGCCAGCAGCTTAGGCCCAGCCATAGAGGAGGCCCAGTACTTC | CASSLGPAIEEAQYF
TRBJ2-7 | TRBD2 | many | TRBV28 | TGTGCCAGCAGTGAGGGGACTAGCGGGAGATTCTACGAGCAGTACTTC | CASSEGTSGRFYEQYF
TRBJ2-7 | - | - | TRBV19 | TGTGCCAGTAGTCCCTGGAGGGGACAGAGGACCTCCGAGCAGTACTTC | CASSPWRGQRTSEQYF
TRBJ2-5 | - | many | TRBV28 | TGTGCCAGCAGTAAGGGGACCGCGGAACCTAGAGAGACCCAGTACTTC | CASSKGTAEPRETQYF
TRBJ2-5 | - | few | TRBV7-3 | TGTGCCAGCAGCCAAACGAGAGGGGAGACCCAGTACTTC | CASSQTRGETQYF